The source of this T cell receptor beta chain is a study of cytotoxic CD8 clonotypes in ibrutinib-treated CLL. Across the study: More than 9 relapsed/refractory, over 14 treatment-naive; some 18 IGHV unmutated. Study-wide results and limits: Public clonotypes were rare and shrank or held steady on treatment. The study sampled sustained-remission and progressing patients at different times.

Sequencing used immunoSEQ multiplex PCR; TCRdb keeps in-frame clones, though not all of them. The profile shows some 14,000 clones, over 50% of them singletons. Trimming cost V 3 bases and J 2 bases, with 16 bases left between them. The CDR3 covers 16 residues. Germline values: CDR1 KGHSH, CDR2 LQKENI. Points on this clone: As yet, its antigen is unknown.

The material sequenced was PBMCs, taken at an approximately 22-month disease-progression time point, from a patient treated with ibrutinib. This clonotype was sampled from a human donor with chronic lymphocytic leukemia. V is TRBV18 and J is TRBJ1-1, with a tentative D call TRBD1 (6 bases). This chain's CDR3 is CASSPIKDRRNTEAFF. In nucleotides, the CDR3 is TGTGCCAGCTCACCGATAAAAGACAGGCGTAACACTGAAGCTTTCTTT.